These T cell receptor beta chains were read from a single sample in a study of shared clonotypes between healthy human individuals. Profiled with immunoSEQ multiplex PCR; TCRdb holds only in-frame clones, not every one. Of about 680,000 clones listed, 73% are singletons. The sequencing sample was made of memory CD4+ T cells sorted from blood. These receptors were obtained from a woman aged 25 to 39 in good health. The CDR3 runs from the conserved cysteine through the conserved F or W. Each record gives: J gene, V gene, CDR3 protein.

J gene: TRBJ1-1; V gene: TRBV29-1; CDR3 protein: CSVVPGQGNTEAFF
J gene: TRBJ1-5; V gene: TRBV27; CDR3 protein: CASSLYGTEDLHQPQHF
J gene: TRBJ1-5; V gene: TRBV18; CDR3 protein: CASSPGQGFQPQHF
J gene: TRBJ1-4; V gene: TRBV5-1; CDR3 protein: CASSLTAPNEKLFF
J gene: TRBJ1-2; V gene: TRBV14; CDR3 protein: CASSQDGRWGRGYTF
J gene: TRBJ2-7; V gene: TRBV6-1; CDR3 protein: CASSPTTSGRIEQYF
J gene: TRBJ2-7; V gene: TRBV27; CDR3 protein: CASSDNRVHEQYF
J gene: TRBJ1-1; V gene: TRBV18; CDR3 protein: CASSQGQRELNTEAFF
J gene: TRBJ1-5; V gene: TRBV7-2; CDR3 protein: CASSLDYQPQHF
J gene: TRBJ2-2; V gene: TRBV6-1; CDR3 protein: CASSGGWSNTGELFF
J gene: TRBJ1-1; V gene: TRBV15; CDR3 protein: CATSRSANYREEAFF
J gene: TRBJ1-1; V gene: TRBV30; CDR3 protein: CAWSKRSGAIEAFF
J gene: TRBJ1-1; V gene: TRBV7-9; CDR3 protein: CASNPGQGRNTEAFF
J gene: TRBJ1-2; V gene: TRBV18; CDR3 protein: CASSPSNRDRGHGYTF